The clone carrying this TCR beta chain was seen repeatedly, ten times or more. The germline CDR1 and CDR2 sequences are LGHDT and YNNKEL (reference sequence). V shed 4 bases and J 1 base; nucleotides not matched to a gene: 3. The CDR3 covers 14 residues. MiXCR, applied by TCRdb to the RACE reads, yields one record per CDR3 protein. Of around 300,000 distinct CDR3 sequences listed, approximately 5.8% are singletons. The data are from a study of human T cells and chemical hapten exposure. The time point: pre-sensitization, week 0. This sample's treatment: therapeutic diphenylcyclopropenone sensitization with weekly scalp DPC. Unfractionated whole blood yielded total RNA.

Here the sequenced sample was whole blood, taken in connection with sensitization to the hapten diphenylcyclopropenone (DPC). The chain couples TRBV3-1 to TRBJ1-2, with 7 positions matching TRBD1. The clonotype originates from a woman between 18 and 29 years old with alopecia areata. Some clones in this sample may be carry-over from other donors' samples. The CDR3 nucleotides read TGTGCCAGCAGCCTCCAGGGGGTTAACTATGGCTACACCTTC. Translated, it gives CASSLQGVNYGYTF.